This is a list of T cell receptor beta chains from one sample in a study of T cells after yellow fever vaccination. TCRdb fed the 5' RACE reads into MiXCR, producing one record per CDR3 protein. The sample has some 96,000 distinct CDR3 sequences; approximately 9% are singletons. Here the sequenced sample was CD8+ T cells not binding an NS4B(214-222) dextramer, sorted from PBMCs, taken roughly 15 days after the first yellow fever vaccination. The receptors were sampled from a man younger than 35 who received the YFV17D yellow fever vaccine. The conserved cysteine and the conserved F or W are not part of the CDR3 here. Some rows have no size entry. The others give once, few or many, or a class for an expanded clone.

abundance	v_gene	j_gene	CDR3aa
many	TRBV5-1	TRBJ1-1	ASSLGPGFEAF
few	TRBV5-5	TRBJ1-1	ASGTDIHTEAF
NA	TRBV5-1	TRBJ2-5	ASSLAGGFLQETQY
NA	TRBV10-3	TRBJ1-5	AISEGTGGQPQH
few	TRBV7-2	TRBJ2-3	ASSSSGTSASDTQY
once	TRBV2	TRBJ2-5	ASRVGGETQY
NA	TRBV12-3/TRBV12-4	TRBJ1-2	ASTMRGGSSYYGYT
many	TRBV28	TRBJ2-4	ASSLRQGLIQY
few	TRBV19	TRBJ1-4	ASSASPGLF
few	TRBV5-1	TRBJ2-1	ASSDPGTGKNEQF
few	TRBV9	TRBJ2-3	ASSVNWGTDTQY
NA	TRBV6-2/TRBV6-3	TRBJ1-1	ASSHNDHRVRNTEAF
few	TRBV29-1	TRBJ2-3	DYSPGGRVTDTQY
few	TRBV4-1	TRBJ1-5	ASSPDSYQPQH
few	TRBV12-3/TRBV12-4	TRBJ1-4	ATEGDGKLF
many	TRBV27	TRBJ2-3	ASSPGGRSDTQY
few	TRBV10-2	TRBJ2-5	ASSRTGGGETQY
NA	TRBV6-5	TRBJ2-5	ASEPRQETQY
many	TRBV11-2	TRBJ2-2	ASSPGTSGRGELF
NA	TRBV27	TRBJ2-3	ASSFVKGTDTQY
NA	TRBV28	TRBJ2-2	ASSTVSLTGELF
few	TRBV7-9	TRBJ2-3	ASSGWDRGTDTQY
few	TRBV12-3/TRBV12-4	TRBJ2-7	ASSQTGRSYEQY
few	TRBV2	TRBJ1-1	ASSDPGNTEAF
NA	TRBV10-3	TRBJ2-7	AISGAGVRPYEQY
NA	TRBV7-9	TRBJ2-3	ASSPPDTDTQY
NA	TRBV29-1	TRBJ2-2	SVEDGQRTGELF
NA	TRBV15	TRBJ2-3	ATRATSGNTDTQY
NA	TRBV20-1	TRBJ2-4	SARRVAKNIQY
NA	TRBV4-1	TRBJ1-5	ASSQRQGTNQPQH
many	TRBV7-3	TRBJ2-1	ASSLLLAGSLSEQF
many	TRBV12-3/TRBV12-4	TRBJ2-1	ASSPGGADNEQF
NA	TRBV5-4	TRBJ2-7	ASSRYRDTYEQY
NA	TRBV27	TRBJ2-7	ASSPQRGGLYEQY
few	TRBV20-1	TRBJ2-1	SATDRGAFNEQF
many	TRBV5-6	TRBJ2-1	ASSADRVYNEQF
few	TRBV7-2	TRBJ2-7	ASSPTSGRGRYEQY
NA	TRBV28	TRBJ2-3	ASSVSGRRTQY
few	TRBV29-1	TRBJ2-5	SVEVPGAGETQY
NA	TRBV5-1	TRBJ2-2	ARGSRFIGRSPGPNTGELF
few	TRBV5-1	TRBJ2-7	ASSRGQANYEQY
NA	TRBV6-1	TRBJ1-6	ASRGDRALVGSPLH
NA	TRBV6-1	TRBJ1-2	ASSGDSSLNGYT
many	TRBV29-1	TRBJ2-2	SVFSGTGELF
many	TRBV2	TRBJ2-2	ASSYRGAGELF
NA	TRBV7-9	TRBJ1-5	ASSPQEVGNQPQH
few	TRBV5-4	TRBJ2-7	ASSHYLYEQY